This is a list of T cell receptor beta chains from one sample in a study of read filtering for tumor transcriptome and immune sequencing. In TCRdb, the reads were re-called with MiXCR into one record per CDR3 protein. This table has some 40,000 distinct CDR3 sequences, about 10% appearing once. Sample: a population of CD138-negative cells sorted from bone marrow. The source is a donor aged 40 or over with multiple myeloma. Both conserved end residues are part of each CDR3. A clone size is listed for some rows: how often the clone was seen (once, few, many), or a class if it is expanded.

v_call	cdr3_length	clone_size	cdr3_aa
TRBV4-1	13	few	CASSPPTSHEQYF
TRBV29-1	13	.	CSARFVNRNTIYF
TRBV11-3	13	many	CASSFLSGSEQFF
TRBV6-2/TRBV6-3	17	many	CASSYSGLRRVNTEAFF
TRBV15	14	many	CATSPDRVLSWQYF
TRBV20-1	16	many	CSASAAGGPNTGELFF
TRBV6-5	14	many	CASSWGTANTEAFF
TRBV24-1	16	many	CATSDSRARAKNIQYF
TRBV21-1	16	many	CASSNGFGTGYNEQFF
TRBV20-1	12	many	CAVTSGGETQYF
TRBV6-6	13	many	CASSTQGAYEQYF
TRBV4-2	17	few	CASSQGRFEGGTDTQYF
TRBV28	14	many	CASRRTGGTYEQYF
TRBV4-1	15	many	CASSQEGTAGEKLFF
TRBV29-1	15	many	CSASRTSGGTDTQYF
TRBV20-1	11	many	CSAGQLYEQYF
TRBV12-3/TRBV12-4	14	many	CASRGGKNTGELFF
TRBV18	15	.	CASSADSGESYEQYF
TRBV7-6	15	many	CASSLTGGNTGELFF
TRBV6-1	15	.	CASFPSGTAKQPQHF
TRBV10-3	14	few	CAFRDASGANVLTF
TRBV7-3	14	many	CASSLSGATDTQYF
TRBV7-2	14	once	CASSPRARNTEAFF
TRBV27	14	.	CASSSRGSGNTIYF
TRBV19	16	few	CASSIGTRRGNQPQHF
TRBV7-2	16	many	CASSLGAGLSGNTIYF
TRBV20-1	16	.	CSARVGRVATGNTIYF
TRBV9	16	many	CASSVGAGGPTDTQYF
TRBV18	16	many	CASSPQRGYSTDTQYF
TRBV5-1	15	many	CASRSGLAGYNEQFF
TRBV6-1	14	many	CASSEAGADTEAFF
TRBV7-9	15	many	CASSGRALLGDTQYF
TRBV3-1	15	many	CASSQERTGTYEQYF
TRBV20-1	13	many	CSAGGQGPQPQHF
TRBV2	13	many	CASSQGNTGELFF
TRBV29-1	13	many	CSVDGQSQETQYF
TRBV2	12	many	CASSEGQIEQFF
TRBV27	13	many	CASSPQPNSPLHF
TRBV20-1	12	.	CSAARPADEQYF
TRBV19	12	many	CASTRDYYGYTF
TRBV3-1	16	many	CASSRVLAGGADTQYF
TRBV28	16	few	CASSTPRSGEGETQYF
TRBV20-1	14	many	CSARASLGANVLTF
TRBV7-2	13	.	CASSPDGNQPQHF
TRBV12-3/TRBV12-4	14	many	CASSFRQSNQPQHF
TRBV11-3	12	few	CASSLAGTALSF
TRBV6-2/TRBV6-3	16	many	CASSYSKWEVGETQYF
TRBV7-9	15	many	CASRQGASGNTEAFF
TRBV5-6	16	.	CASSSGAGTGSYGYAF
TRBV29-1	12	many	CSVGHQYTEAFF
TRBV4-1	14	many	CASSHGTGDQPQHF
TRBV20-1	12	many	CSATGTSVEQFF